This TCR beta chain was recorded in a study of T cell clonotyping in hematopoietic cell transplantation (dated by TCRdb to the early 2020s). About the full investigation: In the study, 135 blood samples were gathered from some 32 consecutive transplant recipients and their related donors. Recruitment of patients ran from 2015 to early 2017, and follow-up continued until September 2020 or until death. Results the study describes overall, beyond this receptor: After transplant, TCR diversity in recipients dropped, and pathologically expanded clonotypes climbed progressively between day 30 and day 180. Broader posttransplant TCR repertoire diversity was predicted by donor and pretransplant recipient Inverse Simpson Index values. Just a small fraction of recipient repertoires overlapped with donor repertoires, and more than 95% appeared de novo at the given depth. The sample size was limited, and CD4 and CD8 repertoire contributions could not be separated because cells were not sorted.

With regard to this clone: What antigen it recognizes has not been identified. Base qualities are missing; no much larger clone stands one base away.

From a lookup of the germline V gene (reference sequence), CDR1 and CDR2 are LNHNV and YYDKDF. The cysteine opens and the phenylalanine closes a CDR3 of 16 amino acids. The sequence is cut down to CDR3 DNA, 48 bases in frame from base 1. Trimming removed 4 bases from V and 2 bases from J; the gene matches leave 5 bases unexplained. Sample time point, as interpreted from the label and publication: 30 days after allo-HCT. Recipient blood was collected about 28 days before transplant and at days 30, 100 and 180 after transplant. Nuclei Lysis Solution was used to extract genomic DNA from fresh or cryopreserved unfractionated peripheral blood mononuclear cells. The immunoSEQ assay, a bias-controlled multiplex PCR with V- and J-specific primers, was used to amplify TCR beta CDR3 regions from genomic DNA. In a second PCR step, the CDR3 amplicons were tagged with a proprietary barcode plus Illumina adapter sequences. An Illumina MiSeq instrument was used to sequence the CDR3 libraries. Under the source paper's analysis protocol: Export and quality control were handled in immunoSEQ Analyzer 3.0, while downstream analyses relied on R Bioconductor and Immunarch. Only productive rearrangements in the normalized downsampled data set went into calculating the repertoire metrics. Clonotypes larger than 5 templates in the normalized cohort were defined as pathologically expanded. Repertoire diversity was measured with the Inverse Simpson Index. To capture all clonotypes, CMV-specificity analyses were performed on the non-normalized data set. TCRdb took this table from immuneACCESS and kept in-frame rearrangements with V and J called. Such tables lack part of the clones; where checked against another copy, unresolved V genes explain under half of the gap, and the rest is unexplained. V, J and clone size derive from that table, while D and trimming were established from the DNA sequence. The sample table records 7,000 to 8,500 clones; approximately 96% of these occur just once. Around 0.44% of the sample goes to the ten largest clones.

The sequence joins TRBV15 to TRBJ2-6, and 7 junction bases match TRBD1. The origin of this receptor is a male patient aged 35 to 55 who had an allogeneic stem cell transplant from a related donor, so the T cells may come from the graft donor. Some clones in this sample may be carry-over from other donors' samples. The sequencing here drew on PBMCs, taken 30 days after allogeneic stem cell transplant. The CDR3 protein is CATSTTGVTGANVLTF. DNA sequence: TGTGCCACCAGCACAACAGGGGTAACTGGGGCCAACGTCCTGACTTTC. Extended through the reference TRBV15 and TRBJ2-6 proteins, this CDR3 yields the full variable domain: DAMVIQNPRYQVTQFGKPVTLSCSQTLNHNVMYWYQQKSSQAPKLLFHYYDKDFNNEADTPDNFQSRRPNTSFCFLDIRSPGLGDTAMYLCATSTTGVTGANVLTFGAGSRLTVL.